A single sample is the source of the 2 T cell receptor beta chains below, sequenced in a study of OX40 agonist ivuxolimab in advanced cancers. Using immunoSEQ multiplex PCR, the repertoire was profiled, and TCRdb retains in-frame clones only, with some absent. This sample has about 60,000 clones, with 86% found just once. The specimen comprised CD4+ or CD8+ T cells sorted from blood, sampled in a trial of the OX40 agonist ivuxolimab. These receptors were collected from an adult with an advanced solid tumor such as melanoma, head and neck, liver or kidney cancer.

The chain joins TRBV11-3 to TRBJ2-3; no definite D call. Germline V gives CDR1 SGHNT, CDR2 YENEEA. CDR3 length: 12 residues. V was clipped by 1 base and J by 5 bases, with 4 bases between them. The CDR3 region has the DNA TGTGCCAGCAGCTTAGGAGGAGATACGCAGTATTTT. Translation gives CASSLGGDTQYF.

The J gene is TRBJ2-1, the V gene TRBV9; D is ambiguous. The germline V gene has CDR1 SGDLS and CDR2 YYNGEE. Trimming left V 0 bases short and J 0 bases short, with 7 bases between. This CDR3 is built from 15 residues. CDR3: CASSVDPSSYNEQFF. The CDR3 coding sequence is TGTGCCAGCAGCGTAGATCCCAGCTCCTACAATGAGCAGTTCTTC.